One sample yielded the 27 T cell receptor beta chains listed below, sequenced in a study of blood T cell repertoires in COVID-19. Profiled with immunoSEQ multiplex PCR; TCRdb holds only in-frame clones, not every one. The sample lists about 250,000 clones; roughly 88% were seen once. Sequencing input: peripheral blood. These receptors originate from a woman aged 25 to 39 with acute or convalescent COVID-19.

This sequence joins TRBV5-6 and TRBJ1-2, with 7 positions matching TRBD1. Germline CDR1 SGHDT, CDR2 YYEEEE. V dropped 4 bases and J dropped 5; count of bases not matched to a gene: 5. CDR3 size: 13 residues. Here the CDR3 reads CASSPQGLYGYTF. In DNA form, the CDR3 reads TGTGCCAGCAGCCCACAGGGGTTATATGGCTACACCTTC.

The chain joins TRBV4-3 to TRBJ1-1; a possible D gene is TRBD1 (5 bases). Germline CDR1 reads LGHNA; CDR2 reads YSLEER. The CDR3 spans 15 residues. V was shortened by 0 bases and J by 0 bases, with 8 bases between the two germline ends. CDR3 DNA sequence: TGCGCCAGCAGCCAAGATGCAGGGATGAACACTGAAGCTTTCTTT. Translated: CASSQDAGMNTEAFF.

The gene calls are TRBV24-1 and TRBJ2-7; D may be TRBD2 (6 bases). Looked up from germline, CDR1 is KGHDR and CDR2 is SFDVKD. This CDR3 comprises 15 residues. V was clipped by 4 bases and J by 4 bases, with 16 bases between them. In DNA, the CDR3 is TGTGCCACCAGTGACCCCACCGGGACTCAGTACGAGCAGTACTTC. Amino acids: CATSDPTGTQYEQYF.

This clone was seen only a few times. The rearrangement joins TRBV9 to TRBJ1-4; 10 nucleotides align to TRBD1. CDR1 SGDLS and CDR2 YYNGEE come from the germline V gene. Trimming took 3 bases from V and 5 from J; bases not matched to a gene: 1. The length of the CDR3 is 14 residues. CDR3 DNA: TGTGCCAGCAGCGAGACAGGGGGCAATGAAAAACTGTTTTTT. It translates to CASSETGGNEKLFF.

J is TRBJ2-1 and V is TRBV7-9; 7 positions match TRBD1. Unmatched junction bases numbered 4, after V lost 5 bases and J lost 6 bases. Germline assignment: CDR1 SEHNR and CDR2 FQNEAQ (reference sequence). This CDR3 spans 13 amino acids. This CDR3 is CASSPRQGNEQFF. The CDR3 nucleotides read TGTGCCAGCAGCCCCCGACAGGGCAATGAGCAGTTCTTC.

V and J are TRBV7-2 and TRBJ2-3; no definite D call. V dropped 3 bases and J dropped 4 bases, with 11 bases sitting between them. This CDR3 is 14 amino acids long. Germline V gene data show CDR1 as SGHTA and CDR2 as FQGNSA. This CDR3 is CASSLSVRPDTQYF. The CDR3 nucleotides are TGTGCCAGCAGCTTGAGTGTTCGTCCAGATACGCAGTATTTT.

The chain links TRBV7-9 to TRBJ2-3; TRBD1 might be the D (5 bases). There are 13 residues in the CDR3. The germline V gene has CDR1 SEHNR and CDR2 FQNEAQ (reference sequence). V lost 4 bases and J lost 2, with 7 bases in between. As DNA, the CDR3 is TGTGCCAGCAGCTCACAGGTCACAGATACGCAGTATTTT. It codes for CASSSQVTDTQYF.

The chain carries TRBV10-3 and TRBJ2-6; the match to TRBD2 covers 16 bases. With V trimmed by 5 bases and J by 2 bases, 6 bases remained unmatched. This CDR3 has 19 residues. The germline V gene encodes CDR1 ENHRY and CDR2 SYGVKD. The CDR3 protein is CAISSPGLAGGPGANVLTF. The CDR3 region has the DNA TGTGCCATCAGTTCACCGGGACTAGCGGGAGGGCCTGGGGCCAACGTCCTGACTTTC.

V and J are TRBV2 and TRBJ2-7; 7 positions match TRBD1. This CDR3 is built from 12 residues. Losses at the gene ends were 11 bases for V and 3 bases for J; bases not matched to a gene: 7. CDR1 is SNHLY and CDR2 is FYNNEI in the germline V gene. The CDR3 nucleotides read TGTGCCGACAGGGACCTCCGCTACGAGCAGTACTTC. As protein: CADRDLRYEQYF.

The rearrangement joins TRBV10-3 to TRBJ2-5; a weak D match, TRBD1 (5 bases). Germline lookup yields CDR1 ENHRY and CDR2 SYGVKD. Trimming cost V 6 bases and J 4 bases, with 9 bases left between them. The CDR3 runs 12 residues. CDR3: CAISPDTETQYF. DNA for the CDR3: TGTGCCATCAGCCCGGACACAGAGACCCAGTACTTC.

This chain connects TRBV25-1 to TRBJ1-5; 8 bases match TRBD1. J gave up 5 bases and V 1 base, and 10 bases lay outside the gene matches. The CDR3 contains 17 residues. Germline V gene lookup returns CDR1 MGHDK and CDR2 SYGVNS. In DNA form, the CDR3 reads TGTGCCAGCAGTGAATCGCCCGGGACAGGCCAGGATCAGCCCCAGCATTTT. Translation: CASSESPGTGQDQPQHF.

The chain employs TRBV5-5 and TRBJ2-3; TRBD2 might be the D (6 bases). V was shortened by 3 bases and J by 0 bases, with 23 bases between the two germline ends. Looked up from germline, CDR1 is SGHKS and CDR2 is YYEKEE (reference sequence). The CDR3 extends over 19 amino acids. The CDR3 protein is CASSSFQAEGLTSTDTQYF. In DNA form, the CDR3 reads TGTGCCAGCAGCTCTTTCCAGGCGGAGGGTTTAACTAGCACAGATACGCAGTATTTT.

This chain links TRBV25-1 with TRBJ2-5, with TRBD1 identical over 8 bases. Germline V gene sequence: CDR1 MGHDK, CDR2 SYGVNS. V dropped 2 bases and J dropped 2; count of bases not matched to a gene: 7. The CDR3 covers 16 residues. The CDR3 loop is CASSEQGAWVQETQYF. In nucleotides, the CDR3 is TGTGCCAGCAGTGAACAGGGGGCGTGGGTGCAAGAGACCCAGTACTTC. The whole variable domain, filled in from reference TRBV25-1 and TRBJ2-5, reads EADIYQTPRYLVIGTGKKITLECSQTMGHDKMYWYQQDPGMELHLIHYSYGVNSTEKGDLSSESTVSRIRTEHFPLTLESARPSHTSQYLCASSEQGAWVQETQYFGPGTRLLVL.

The gene calls are TRBV27 and TRBJ1-2; no definite D call. The CDR3 has 14 amino acids. Germline V CDR1 and CDR2: MNHEY, SMNVEV (reference sequence). Trimming took off 2 bases at V and 4 bases at J, with 11 bases between the two ends. The CDR3 sequence is CASSLGRGPYGYTF. DNA for the CDR3: TGTGCCAGCAGTTTAGGTAGAGGTCCCTATGGCTACACCTTC.

This clone was seen once. The chain links TRBV5-1 to TRBJ1-2; 8 nucleotides agree with TRBD1. The CDR3 is 14 amino acids. Looked up from germline, CDR1 is SGHRS and CDR2 is YFSETQ. The J segment lost 8 bases and the V segment lost 8 bases, leaving 14 bases of the junction unmatched. In DNA form, the CDR3 reads TGCGCCAGTTCATGGGGGCAGGGGGCGTTCGGCTACACCTTC. Translation gives CASSWGQGAFGYTF.

V gene TRBV9 combines with J gene TRBJ2-1; 8 bases are shared with TRBD2. The ends lost 1 base at V and 7 bases at J; junction bases unmatched: 7. The CDR3 consists of 15 residues. Germline V gene lookup returns CDR1 SGDLS and CDR2 YYNGEE. In DNA form, the CDR3 reads TGTGCCAGCAGCGTAAGTCTGCTAGCGGGTAATGAGCAGTTCTTC. Its translation: CASSVSLLAGNEQFF.

The genes are TRBV7-9 and TRBJ2-3, with TRBD1 as a possible D gene (5 bases). Germline lookup yields CDR1 SEHNR and CDR2 FQNEAQ (reference sequence). CDR3 length: 15 amino acids. V lost 5 bases, J lost 2 bases, and 14 bases lay in between. DNA for the CDR3: TGTGCCAGCAGCCGAGGTGAAGGACACACAGATACGCAGTATTTT. Translation: CASSRGEGHTDTQYF.

The rearrangement joins TRBV25-1 to TRBJ1-1, with 8 nucleotides matching TRBD1. Germline trimming cut 4 bases from V and 6 bases from J; bases unmatched to any gene: 1. The CDR3 contains 12 residues. Germline V gene data show CDR1 as MGHDK and CDR2 as SYGVNS. CDR3 residues: CASSAQGAEAFF. For the CDR3, the DNA is TGTGCCAGCAGTGCACAGGGGGCTGAAGCTTTCTTT.

The chain has TRBV5-1 and TRBJ2-1, with D possibly being TRBD1 (5 bases). Germline V gene lookup returns CDR1 SGHRS and CDR2 YFSETQ. The CDR3 extends over 16 amino acids. Trimming cost V 4 bases and J 0 bases, with 14 bases left between them. The CDR3 region has the DNA TGCGCCAGCAGCATGCGCCAGGGTCACTCCTACAATGAGCAGTTCTTC. As protein: CASSMRQGHSYNEQFF. Based on the CDR3 plus reference TRBV5-1 and TRBJ2-1, the full variable domain is KAGVTQTPRYLIKTRGQQVTLSCSPISGHRSVSWYQQTPGQGLQFLFEYFSETQRNKGNFPGRFSGRQFSNSRSEMNVSTLELGDSALYLCASSMRQGHSYNEQFFGPGTRLTVL.

This CDR3 reads CASSLTGSNSPLHF. The CDR3 DNA follows: TGTGCCAGCAGCTTGACAGGCTCTAATTCACCCCTCCACTTT. This sequence joins TRBV5-6 and TRBJ1-6; TRBD1 is a possible D gene (5 bases). The CDR3 spans 14 residues. Per germline, CDR1 SGHDT and CDR2 YYEEEE. Trimming removed 1 base from V and 6 bases from J, with 8 bases in between.

The chain couples TRBV4-3 to TRBJ1-1, with 7 nucleotides matching TRBD1. V was clipped by 0 bases and J by 4 bases; unmatched bases: 8. The CDR3 consists of 16 residues. From germline, CDR1 is LGHNA and CDR2 YSLEER. Here the CDR3 DNA reads TGCGCCAGCAGCCAAGATAGGCAGGGGGGAGGCACTGAAGCTTTCTTT. Its protein is CASSQDRQGGGTEAFF.

This chain joins TRBV19 and TRBJ2-7, with D perhaps TRBD2 (5 bases). Germline V CDR1 and CDR2: LNHDA, SQIVND (reference sequence). V was shortened by 3 bases and J by 4 bases, with 7 bases between the two germline ends. The CDR3 spans 12 residues. CDR3 in amino acids: CASSISGYEQYF. The CDR3, as DNA: TGTGCCAGTAGTATCTCGGGGTACGAGCAGTACTTC.

This clone has just one count. This chain connects TRBV7-9 to TRBJ1-5; 7 bases map to TRBD1. The length of the CDR3 is 13 residues. J gave up 9 bases and V 3 bases, and 5 bases lay outside the gene matches. Germline lookup yields CDR1 SEHNR and CDR2 FQNEAQ (reference sequence). This CDR3 reads CASSLGDRWPQHF. The CDR3 DNA reads as TGTGCCAGCAGCTTGGGGGACAGATGGCCCCAGCATTTT.

V usage is TRBV7-6 and J usage is TRBJ1-3; 7 bases line up with TRBD1. With 6 bases clipped from V and 3 bases from J, the junction kept 5 bases outside the gene matches. CDR1 and CDR2 from the germline V gene are SGHVS and FNYEAQ. The CDR3 contains 14 residues. CDR3 region: CASSPGTDGNTIYF. The CDR3, as DNA: TGTGCCAGCAGTCCTGGGACAGATGGAAACACCATATATTTT. Full variable domain (outside the CDR3, taken from reference TRBV7-6 and TRBJ1-3): GAGVSQSPRYKVTKRGQDVALRCDPISGHVSLYWYRQALGQGPEFLTYFNYEAQQDKSGLPNDRFSAERPEGSISTLTIQRTEQRDSAMYRCASSPGTDGNTIYFGEGSWLTVV.

The chain is built from TRBV7-9 and TRBJ2-1; D is uncertain. CDR3 length: 15 residues. V dropped 0 bases and J dropped 1 base, with 7 bases sitting between them. In germline, CDR1 is SEHNR, CDR2 FQNEAQ (reference sequence). CDR3 bases: TGTGCCAGCAGCTTAGCGTTGGCATCCTACAATGAGCAGTTCTTC. Protein: CASSLALASYNEQFF.

This clone was detected only once. The chain couples TRBV27 to TRBJ2-7; tentatively, D is TRBD1 (6 bases). Germline V gene sequence: CDR1 MNHEY, CDR2 SMNVEV (reference sequence). The CDR3 length is 14 residues. The V gene lost 4 bases and the J gene lost 4 bases, with 14 bases spanning the gap. The CDR3 DNA is TGTGCCAGCAGTTCCCCGACAGGTTCGTACGAGCAGTACTTC. Its translation is CASSSPTGSYEQYF.

This clone appeared once. V usage is TRBV27 and J usage is TRBJ1-1, with D possibly matching TRBD1 (6 bases). The germline V gene encodes CDR1 MNHEY and CDR2 SMNVEV (reference sequence). This CDR3 contains 14 residues. V was trimmed by 1 base and J by 4 bases, leaving 10 bases between them. The CDR3 DNA reads as TGTGCCAGCAGTTTATGGGGGCCTTCCACTGAAGCTTTCTTT. It yields the protein CASSLWGPSTEAFF.